The TCR beta chain described here comes from a study of beta chain features in type 1 diabetes. Reverse transcribing all isolated RNA meant expressed TCRB transcripts were sequenced. The data were produced by immunoSEQ multiplex PCR, yet TCRdb's version contains in-frame clones alone and is incomplete. This sample has 200,000 to 300,000 clones, with over 20% found just once. CDR1 and CDR2 (germline): LNHDA, SQIVND (reference sequence). V lost 4 bases to trimming and J lost 3 bases; unmatched junction nucleotides: 9. The CDR3 covers 16 residues. Every sorted population was more than 95% pure. To note about this clone: As yet, its antigen is unknown.

The study's findings and limits: Shortening that was moderate but significant affected the TCRB CDR3s of Type 1 diabetes patients in all four CD4+ subsets. The cDNA sequencing approach could over-represent high-TCR-expressing cells. Insertions were fewer and deletions more numerous at VDJ junctions in type 1 diabetes patients.

The chain employs TRBV19 and TRBJ2-1; TRBD2 matches at 7 bases. Specimen: naive CD4+ T cells from blood. The TCR sequence derives from a woman aged 40 to 50 with type 1 diabetes. The CDR3 nucleotides read TGTGCCAGTAGTACCCCTGGCGGGAGACTCTACAATGAGCAGTTCTTC. Translating it yields CASSTPGGRLYNEQFF.